Listed below are T cell receptor beta chains from one sample, sequenced in a study of blood T cell repertoires in COVID-19. The table came from immunoSEQ multiplex PCR; TCRdb's copy has only in-frame clones and leaves some out. This sample has over 150,000 clones, with more than 60% found just once. Sequencing used peripheral blood. The source is a woman aged 45-65 years with acute or convalescent COVID-19. The CDR3 runs from the conserved cysteine through the conserved F or W. D genes are given only for firm matches.

TRBV30,TRBD1,TRBJ1-5,TGTGCCTGGAGTGCGGGACAGCGTTATAGCAATCAGCCCCAGCATTTT,CAWSAGQRYSNQPQHF
TRBV7-9,TRBD1,TRBJ1-1,TGTGCCAGCAGCTTCGGGGACAGGGTCACTGAAGCTTTCTTT,CASSFGDRVTEAFF
TRBV7-9,NA,TRBJ1-4,TGTGCCAGCAGCTCCAGGATTAATGAAAAACTGTTTTTT,CASSSRINEKLFF
TRBV27,TRBD2,TRBJ2-4,TGTGCCAGCAGTTTTGGACTAGCGGGAGACCCAAAACGGGGCATTCAGTACTTC,CASSFGLAGDPKRGIQYF
TRBV7-9,NA,TRBJ2-7,TGTGCCAGCAGCTACCCTTCGGAGGGACCCTACGAGCAGTACTTC,CASSYPSEGPYEQYF
TRBV2,TRBD1,TRBJ2-1,TGTGCCAGCAGGGGCGACAGGGCCAACAATGAGCAGTTCTTC,CASRGDRANNEQFF
TRBV3-1/TRBV3-2,TRBD1,TRBJ2-6,TGTGCCAGCAGCCAATCTGGAAGTACAGGGGGCCGCGGGGCCAACGTCCTGACTTTC,CASSQSGSTGGRGANVLTF
TRBV7-2,NA,TRBJ2-1,TGTGCCAGCACCTCTCGGGAGACCGGGTACAATGAGCAGTTCTTC,CASTSRETGYNEQFF
TRBV27,NA,TRBJ1-5,TGTGCCAGCAGTTTATTTCCCCCTCAGGGGAAGGCGAACCAGCCCCAGCATTTT,CASSLFPPQGKANQPQHF
TRBV11-3,NA,TRBJ2-1,TGTGCCAGCAGCTCAAAAAACAGGGTCAGCTTCAATGAGCAGTTCTTC,CASSSKNRVSFNEQFF
TRBV19,NA,TRBJ2-1,TGTGCCAGTTCTCCTTGGGTTCCAGCGGCAAACAATGAGCAGTTCTTC,CASSPWVPAANNEQFF